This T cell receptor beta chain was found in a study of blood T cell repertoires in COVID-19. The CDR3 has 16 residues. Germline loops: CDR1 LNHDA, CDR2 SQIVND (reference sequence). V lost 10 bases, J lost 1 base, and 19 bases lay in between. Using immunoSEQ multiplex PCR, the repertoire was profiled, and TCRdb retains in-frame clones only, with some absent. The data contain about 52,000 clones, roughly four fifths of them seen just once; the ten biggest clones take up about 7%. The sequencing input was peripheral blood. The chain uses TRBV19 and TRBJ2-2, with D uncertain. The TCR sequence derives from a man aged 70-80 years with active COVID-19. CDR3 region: CATVGSPERNTGELFF. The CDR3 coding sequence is TGTGCCACAGTCGGGTCTCCGGAGAGGAACACCGGGGAGCTGTTTTTT.